What follows are 13 T cell receptor beta chains derived from one specimen sequenced in a study of blood T cell repertoires in COVID-19. Using immunoSEQ multiplex PCR, the repertoire was profiled, and TCRdb retains in-frame clones only, with some absent. The table has hundreds of thousands of clones, around 87% seen once. The sample taken for sequencing was PBMCs or T cells enriched from blood (not recorded which). The receptors originated from a man aged 30 to 39 who had recovered from COVID-19.

This chain links TRBV6-5 with TRBJ1-5; the D is unclear. V was clipped by 0 bases and J by 11 bases, with 11 bases between them. The CDR3 is 13 amino acids. Germline V gives CDR1 MNHEY, CDR2 SVGAGI. The CDR3 DNA follows: TGTGCCAGCAGTTACTCTGTCGGCCTAGCCCAGCATTTT. Protein product: CASSYSVGLAQHF.

This sequence joins TRBV3-1 (or the pseudogene TRBV3-2) and TRBJ2-1; the match to TRBD2 covers 13 bases. CDR3 length: 19 amino acids. Germline V gene lookup returns CDR1 LGHDT and CDR2 YNNKEL (reference sequence). The J segment lost 1 base and the V segment lost 0 bases, leaving 6 bases of the junction unmatched. CDR3 sequence: CASSQESRTSGSSYNEQFF. The CDR3 DNA reads TGTGCCAGCAGCCAAGAAAGCCGGACTAGCGGGAGTTCCTACAATGAGCAGTTCTTC.

The V and J genes are TRBV28 and TRBJ1-3; TRBD1 matches at 7 bases. The CDR3 has 14 residues. The J segment lost 0 bases and the V segment lost 6 bases, leaving 2 bases of the junction unmatched. Germline assignment: CDR1 MDHEN and CDR2 SYDVKM. The CDR3 spells CASRDRFSGNTIYF. The DNA for the CDR3 is TGTGCCAGCAGGGACAGGTTCTCTGGAAACACCATATATTTT.

The chain links TRBV5-6 to TRBJ1-2; no clear D. From germline, CDR1 is SGHDT and CDR2 YYEEEE. V shed 1 base and J shed 4 bases, with 17 bases lying between them. The length of the CDR3 is 16 residues. CDR3 DNA sequence: TGTGCCAGCAGCTTGAGTTTAGAGGTTCTCCTCTATGGCTACACCTTC. It translates to CASSLSLEVLLYGYTF.

The rearrangement uses TRBV4-2 and TRBJ1-2; D is possibly TRBD1 (6 bases). CDR1 is LGHNA, CDR2 YNFKEQ, per germline. V shed 0 bases and J shed 2 bases, with 13 bases lying between them. The CDR3 spans 16 residues. This chain's CDR3 is CASSQDGQGNNYGYTF. The CDR3 coding sequence is TGTGCCAGCAGCCAAGATGGCCAGGGGAACAACTATGGCTACACCTTC.

V gene TRBV10-3 combines with J gene TRBJ2-7, with TRBD1 as a possible D gene (6 bases). V was pared by 2 bases and J by 0 bases, with 8 bases between. Germline lookup yields CDR1 ENHRY and CDR2 SYGVKD. The CDR3 contains 14 residues. The CDR3 reads CAISEQTGSYEQYF. The CDR3 bases are TGTGCCATCAGTGAGCAGACAGGCTCCTACGAGCAGTACTTC.

The chain carries TRBV9 and TRBJ2-3; possible D gene TRBD2, 5 bases. This CDR3 region has 13 residues. From germline, CDR1 is SGDLS and CDR2 YYNGEE. Trimming cost V 6 bases and J 5 bases, with 13 bases left between them. CDR3 DNA: TGTGCCAGCAACAACGAGGGCCAAGATACGCAGTATTTT. Translation: CASNNEGQDTQYF.

The chain is built from TRBV28 and TRBJ1-5; 8 bases agree with TRBD1. CDR3 size: 17 residues. The germline V gene encodes CDR1 MDHEN and CDR2 SYDVKM. Unmatched junction bases numbered 12, after V lost 3 bases and J lost 5 bases. The CDR3 region is CASSFLLGQGLYQPQHF. For the CDR3, the DNA is TGTGCCAGCAGTTTTTTACTCGGACAGGGATTATATCAGCCCCAGCATTTT.

The V gene is TRBV24-1, the J gene TRBJ2-1; 7 bases fit TRBD2. With V trimmed by 3 bases and J by 6 bases, 10 bases remained unmatched. Germline V gene lookup returns CDR1 KGHDR and CDR2 SFDVKD. The CDR3 loop spans 16 amino acids. Written as DNA, the CDR3 is TGTGCCACCAGTGATCCGGGACTATCCCGCACCAATGAGCAGTTCTTC. This sequence encodes CATSDPGLSRTNEQFF.

This chain joins TRBV6-5 and TRBJ1-4; unclear D gene. Germline CDR1 and CDR2: MNHEY and SVGAGI. The V gene lost 5 bases and the J gene lost 1 base, with 8 bases spanning the gap. CDR3 size: 14 residues. The DNA of the CDR3 is TGTGCCAGCAGTCCAGGAGGAACTAATGAAAAACTGTTTTTT. Amino acid sequence: CASSPGGTNEKLFF.

This chain joins TRBV6-1 and TRBJ1-3, with D tentatively TRBD1 (6 bases). Germline CDR1 reads MNHNS; CDR2 reads SASEGT. The CDR3 totals 16 residues. Trimming shortened V by 5 bases and J by 3 bases, and 17 bases separated the two germline ends. The CDR3 region is CASSQDRPTVGNTIYF. The CDR3 DNA reads as TGTGCCAGCAGTCAAGACAGGCCTACTGTTGGAAACACCATATATTTT.

The chain is built from TRBV30 and TRBJ2-2, with TRBD2 identical over 8 bases. CDR1 is GTSNPN, CDR2 SVGIG, per germline (reference sequence). Losses at the gene ends were 4 bases for V and 1 base for J; bases not matched to a gene: 8. The CDR3 is 16 residues long. CDR3 sequence reads: CAWTRGGGMNTGELFF. The CDR3 coding sequence is TGTGCCTGGACCCGGGGGGGAGGAATGAACACCGGGGAGCTGTTTTTT.

For the CDR3, the DNA is TGTGCCAGCAGCTTAAACGTTGGGCAACACGGGGAGCTGTTTTTT. Its translation is CASSLNVGQHGELFF. This chain connects TRBV7-2 to TRBJ2-2; D is uncertain. CDR3 length: 15 residues. Germline V gene sequence: CDR1 SGHTA, CDR2 FQGNSA. V dropped 2 bases and J dropped 7 bases, with 14 bases sitting between them.